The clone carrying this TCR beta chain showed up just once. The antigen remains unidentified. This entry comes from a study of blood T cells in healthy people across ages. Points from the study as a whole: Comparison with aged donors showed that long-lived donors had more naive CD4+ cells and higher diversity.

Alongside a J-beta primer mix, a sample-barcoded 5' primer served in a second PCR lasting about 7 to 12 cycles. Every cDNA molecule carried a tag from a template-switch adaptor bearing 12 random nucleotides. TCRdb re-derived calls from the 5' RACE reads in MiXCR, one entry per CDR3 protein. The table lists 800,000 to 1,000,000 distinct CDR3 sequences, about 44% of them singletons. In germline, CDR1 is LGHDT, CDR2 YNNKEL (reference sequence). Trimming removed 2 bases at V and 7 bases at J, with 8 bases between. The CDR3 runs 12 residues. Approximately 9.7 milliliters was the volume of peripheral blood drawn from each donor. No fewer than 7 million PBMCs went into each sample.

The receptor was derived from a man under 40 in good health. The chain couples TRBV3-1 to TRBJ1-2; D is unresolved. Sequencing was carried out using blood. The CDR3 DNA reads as TGTGCCAGCAGCCAAAACAGATGTGGCTACACCTTC. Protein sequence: CASSQNRCGYTF.